This T cell receptor beta chain was identified in a study of cytomegalovirus exposure and HLA in healthy donors. Study summary: When fewer than 500 donors were genotyped, roughly four fifths of them were found to fall in the Caucasian-associated ancestry cluster.

The primer mix had 60 Vbeta and 13 Jbeta primers. This table comes from immunoSEQ multiplex PCR, and its TCRdb copy is limited to in-frame clones, with some not included. The sample consists of some 69,000 clones, more than 60% of them appearing once. A remark on this clone: The target antigen is unknown.

Whole-study results and caveats: TCR sequences were mostly rare, though some public TCRs occurred in many donors.

Sequenced input: PBMCs. The clonotype comes from a woman in her 30s in good health and CMV-seronegative.

CDR3: CASSLVSGTGVKNEQYF. The CDR3 bases are TGCGCCAGCAGCTTGGTAAGCGGAACAGGGGTTAAGAACGAGCAGTACTTC. V and J are TRBV5-1 and TRBJ2-7; TRBD1 matches at 7 bases. The CDR3 runs to 17 residues. Germline lookup yields CDR1 SGHRS and CDR2 YFSETQ. With V trimmed by 0 bases and J by 5 bases, 14 bases remained unmatched.